Described below is a single T cell receptor (beta chain) sequence and its context. Its antigen remains unknown. This specimen belongs to a study of cytomegalovirus exposure and HLA in healthy donors. As for the study in general: HLA-typed donors contributed around 85 million unique TCRs, which were held in an early data release. The study's findings and limits: In a later analysis, DRB1 alleles had the most associated TCRs; HLA-C alleles the fewest.

In the PCR, 60 Vbeta and 13 Jbeta primers were used. Clones were sequenced by immunoSEQ multiplex PCR, and TCRdb holds only the in-frame ones, with some missing. This table holds roughly 70,000 clones. The CDR3 consists of 16 residues. Germline CDR1 is MDHEN and CDR2 is SYDVKM. Trimming took off 1 base at V and 0 bases at J, with 10 bases between the two ends. The chain couples TRBV28 to TRBJ2-1, with D possibly being TRBD2 (6 bases). This TCR came from a female donor in good health and CMV-seropositive. Sequencing was carried out using PBMCs. The CDR3 loop is CASSLYGTGSYNEQFF. The CDR3 DNA follows: TGTGCCAGCAGTTTATATGGGACTGGCTCCTACAATGAGCAGTTCTTC.